This TCR beta chain was obtained from a study of T cells in Graves' hyperthyroidism and ophthalmopathy. Stable hyperthyroidism: no ophthalmopathy progression over 18 months of follow-up. The authors obtained PBMCs from roughly 10 ml of fresh peripheral blood. V trimming: 7 bases; J trimming: 2 bases; junction bases outside the gene matches: 9. In germline, CDR1 is DFQATT, CDR2 SNEGSKA (reference sequence). The CDR3 runs to 17 residues. Researchers amplified the TCR beta CDR3 regions from RNA transcripts. Using the HTBI primer set, a first-round RT-PCR was run on the TCR CDR3. In TCRdb, the multiplex PCR reads were re-called with MiXCR into one record per CDR3 protein. The sample lists some 620,000 distinct CDR3 sequences, 15% to 20% occurring once.

The sequenced material came from blood. The chain combines TRBV20-1 with TRBJ2-1; 15 bases align to TRBD2. This receptor was taken from a woman aged 25 to 39 with Graves' hyperthyroidism. The CDR3 sequence: CSVPGLAGGRTYNEQFF. CDR3 in DNA: TGCAGTGTTCCCGGACTAGCGGGAGGGCGAACCTACAATGAGCAGTTCTTC.